The present entry profiles one T cell receptor beta chain with its context. The antigen is unknown. The data were obtained in a study of response to subunit inactivated influenza vaccine. Study-wide findings and caveats: Authors suggested seasonal influenza vaccinations each recruit few new T cells.

TCRdb recomputed calls from the RT-PCR reads with MiXCR, one row per CDR3 protein. The table includes 550,000 to 800,000 distinct CDR3 sequences, 11% to 15% detected once. The germline V and J ends were trimmed by 4 bases and 4 bases, with 17 bases remaining between them. This CDR3 region has 15 residues. Germline V lookup: CDR1 SGHRS, CDR2 YFSETQ. J is TRBJ1-1 and V is TRBV5-1; D possibly corresponds to TRBD1 (6 bases). The TCR originated in a man in his forties or fifties who received an inactivated influenza vaccine. The sequences come from PBMCs from blood, collected 14 days before vaccination. The CDR3 region has the DNA TGCGCCAGCAGCCTAGGGGGTTTTGGGAGCACTGAAGCTTTCTTT. Amino acids: CASSLGGFGSTEAFF.